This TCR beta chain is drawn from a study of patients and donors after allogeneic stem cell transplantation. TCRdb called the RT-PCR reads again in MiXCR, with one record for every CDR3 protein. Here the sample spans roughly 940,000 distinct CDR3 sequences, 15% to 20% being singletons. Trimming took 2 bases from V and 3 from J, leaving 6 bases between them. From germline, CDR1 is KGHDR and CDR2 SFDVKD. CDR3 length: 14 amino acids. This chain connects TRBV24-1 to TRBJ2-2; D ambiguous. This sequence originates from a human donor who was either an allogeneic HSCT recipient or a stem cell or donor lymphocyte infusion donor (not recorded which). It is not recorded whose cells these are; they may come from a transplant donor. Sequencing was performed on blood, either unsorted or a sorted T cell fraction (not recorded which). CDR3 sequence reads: CATSDWLDTGELFF. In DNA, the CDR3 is TGTGCCACCAGTGATTGGCTGGACACCGGGGAGCTGTTTTTT.